These T cell receptor beta chains were read from a single sample in a study of blood T cell repertoires in COVID-19. The table came from immunoSEQ multiplex PCR; TCRdb's copy has only in-frame clones and leaves some out. The sample has 250,000 to 300,000 clones; 89% are singletons. Sequencing used PBMCs or T cells enriched from blood (not recorded which). These receptors were collected from a woman aged 40 to 49 who had recovered from COVID-19. CDR3s include the opening cysteine and the closing phenylalanine or tryptophan. Fields, in order: D gene, J gene, V gene, clone size, CDR3 protein, CDR3 DNA. A D gene is named only where the DNA matches it firmly. Size is omitted from some rows. Given values are once, few, many or a class for expanded clones.

>NA|TRBJ2-7|TRBV19|NA
CASSISTGRPYEQYF
TGTGCCAGTAGTATCTCGACAGGCCGACCCTACGAGCAGTACTTC
>TRBD1|TRBJ2-7|TRBV6-2/TRBV6-3|NA
CASSRHRDREQKNEQYF
TGTGCCAGCAGTAGACACCGGGACAGGGAACAAAAGAACGAGCAGTACTTC
>TRBD1|TRBJ2-7|TRBV6-5|NA
CASSTTGVVYEQYF
TGTGCCAGCAGTACCACAGGGGTCGTCTACGAGCAGTACTTC
>TRBD1|TRBJ1-1|TRBV7-9|few
CASSPDRVVNTEAFF
TGTGCCAGCAGCCCAGACAGGGTGGTGAACACTGAAGCTTTCTTT
>NA|TRBJ1-5|TRBV21-1|once
CASSRPCVRVGDQPQHF
TGTGCCAGCAGCAGACCCTGCGTGAGGGTGGGAGATCAGCCCCAGCATTTT
>TRBD1|TRBJ1-2|TRBV5-1|NA
CASYPGQGFYGYTF
TGCGCCAGTTATCCGGGACAGGGCTTTTATGGCTACACCTTC
>NA|TRBJ1-1|TRBV7-8|NA
CASSRGRNTEAFF
TGTGCCAGCAGCAGGGGAAGGAACACTGAAGCTTTCTTT
>TRBD1|TRBJ1-1|TRBV5-1|NA
CASSGQGALPEAFF
TGCGCCAGCAGCGGGCAGGGGGCGCTCCCTGAAGCTTTCTTT
>TRBD2|TRBJ2-7|TRBV7-2|NA
CASSLVLAGGGEQYF
TGTGCCAGCAGCTTAGTACTAGCGGGAGGAGGCGAGCAGTACTTC
>TRBD1|TRBJ2-2|TRBV6-2/TRBV6-3|NA
CASSTGQGSTGELFF
TGTGCCAGCAGTACGGGACAGGGGAGCACCGGGGAGCTGTTTTTT
>TRBD1|TRBJ1-2|TRBV3-1/TRBV3-2|NA
CASSPQGAGSFYGYTF
TGTGCCAGCAGCCCCCAGGGGGCGGGTTCCTTTTATGGCTACACCTTC
>TRBD2|TRBJ2-3|TRBV9|NA
CASSVALAGGADTQYF
TGTGCCAGCAGCGTAGCACTAGCGGGAGGGGCAGATACGCAGTATTTT
>TRBD1|TRBJ2-7|TRBV2|once
CASRWDRGSYEQYF
TGTGCCAGCAGGTGGGACAGGGGTTCCTACGAGCAGTACTTC
>TRBD1|TRBJ1-1|TRBV18|NA
CASSPEQGASEAFF
TGTGCCAGCTCACCAGAACAGGGGGCCTCTGAAGCTTTCTTT
>NA|TRBJ2-1|TRBV7-3|NA
CASSPRGGPFNEQFF
TGTGCCAGCAGCCCTAGGGGGGGGCCTTTTAATGAGCAGTTCTTC
>NA|TRBJ1-2|TRBV6-1|NA
CASSEGQGFYGYTF
TGTGCCAGCAGTGAGGGGCAGGGGTTCTATGGCTACACCTTC
>NA|TRBJ2-3|TRBV12-3/TRBV12-4|NA
CASSRQRTDTQYF
TGTGCCAGCAGTCGACAGCGCACAGATACGCAGTATTTT
>NA|TRBJ1-6|TRBV2|NA
CASSVDNNSPLHF
TGTGCCAGCAGTGTGGACAATAATTCACCCCTCCACTTT
>NA|TRBJ2-7|TRBV5-4|once
CASSLKNGAYEQYF
TGTGCCAGCAGCTTGAAGAACGGAGCCTACGAGCAGTACTTC
>TRBD1|TRBJ2-2|TRBV3-1/TRBV3-2|few
CASSTPGQGRTGELFF
TGTGCCAGCAGTACCCCGGGACAGGGGAGGACCGGGGAGCTGTTTTTT
>TRBD2|TRBJ2-3|TRBV6-4|once
CASSDSGIAGGRTDTQYF
TGTGCCAGCAGTGACTCCGGGATAGCGGGAGGTCGCACAGATACGCAGTATTTT
>TRBD2|TRBJ2-2|TRBV6-5|NA
CASSYDAGGYSGELFF
TGTGCCAGCAGTTACGATGCGGGAGGGTACTCCGGGGAGCTGTTTTTT
>NA|TRBJ1-2|TRBV9|NA
CASSVSSGGTGYTF
TGTGCCAGCAGCGTATCGTCGGGTGGAACTGGCTACACCTTC
>NA|TRBJ1-3|TRBV6-5|NA
CASSIAGQGRNTIYF
TGTGCCAGCTCAATCGCCGGGCAGGGCAGAAACACCATATATTTT
>TRBD1|TRBJ1-2|TRBV3-1/TRBV3-2|once
CASSRPGGADYGYTF
TGTGCCAGCAGCCGCCCAGGGGGCGCGGACTATGGCTACACCTTC
>TRBD2|TRBJ2-7|TRBV7-2|NA
CASSSQGLATYEQYF
TGTGCCAGCAGCAGTCAGGGACTAGCAACCTACGAGCAGTACTTC
>TRBD1|TRBJ1-2|TRBV2|NA
CASSVTGARTF
TGTGCCAGCAGTGTTACAGGGGCGCGGACCTTC
>NA|TRBJ2-7|TRBV18|NA
CASSPSTLLASSSYEQYF
TGTGCCAGCTCACCATCCACCCTCCTAGCGTCGAGCTCCTACGAGCAGTACTTC
>TRBD1|TRBJ1-3|TRBV3-1/TRBV3-2|NA
CASSQVGTGGISGNTIYF
TGTGCCAGCAGCCAAGTGGGGACAGGGGGCATATCTGGAAACACCATATATTTT
>NA|TRBJ1-1|TRBV27|NA
CASRLQGPNTEAFF
TGTGCCAGCAGACTACAGGGTCCGAACACTGAAGCTTTCTTT